These T cell receptor beta chains were read from a single sample in a study of shared clonotypes between healthy human individuals. The protocol was immunoSEQ multiplex PCR, while the TCRdb copy is restricted to in-frame clones and leaves out a portion. Of hundreds of thousands of clones in the sample, around 77% were seen once. The sample was PBMCs. The receptors stem from a woman aged 40-49 years in good health. Some clones in this sample may be carry-over from other donors' samples. Both conserved end residues are part of each CDR3. The order of the fields is CDR3 protein, J gene, V gene, CDR3 length.

CDR3 protein: CASKQETQYF
J gene: TRBJ2-5
V gene: TRBV2
CDR3 length: 10

CDR3 protein: CASSSTAGAGANVLTF
J gene: TRBJ2-6
V gene: TRBV7-9
CDR3 length: 16

CDR3 protein: CASSFSGHGQGYEQYF
J gene: TRBJ2-7
V gene: TRBV27
CDR3 length: 16

CDR3 protein: CASNQYISGNTIYF
J gene: TRBJ1-3
V gene: TRBV7-9
CDR3 length: 14

CDR3 protein: CASSQWSGLNTEAFF
J gene: TRBJ1-1
V gene: TRBV7-9
CDR3 length: 15

CDR3 protein: CAISERPGTGGYGYTF
J gene: TRBJ1-2
V gene: TRBV10-3
CDR3 length: 16

CDR3 protein: CASSLQGQGTHEQYF
J gene: TRBJ2-7
V gene: TRBV28
CDR3 length: 15

CDR3 protein: CASSPGRATSNEQFF
J gene: TRBJ2-1
V gene: TRBV7-2
CDR3 length: 15

CDR3 protein: CASSWDTGNQNYGYTF
J gene: TRBJ1-2
V gene: TRBV5-1
CDR3 length: 16

CDR3 protein: CSVDASGSSPNEQFF
J gene: TRBJ2-1
V gene: TRBV29-1
CDR3 length: 15

CDR3 protein: CASSIRDSYEQYF
J gene: TRBJ2-7
V gene: TRBV7-9
CDR3 length: 13

CDR3 protein: CASSPRESENYGYTF
J gene: TRBJ1-2
V gene: TRBV4-1
CDR3 length: 15

CDR3 protein: CASSFQKNTEAFF
J gene: TRBJ1-1
V gene: TRBV5-1
CDR3 length: 13

CDR3 protein: CASSPEGAREQYF
J gene: TRBJ2-7
V gene: TRBV4-1
CDR3 length: 13

CDR3 protein: CASSAGLAGGPAAKNIQYF
J gene: TRBJ2-4
V gene: TRBV5-1
CDR3 length: 19

CDR3 protein: CASSPRLNTEAFF
J gene: TRBJ1-1
V gene: TRBV5-1
CDR3 length: 13

CDR3 protein: CSIRQGGTDTQYF
J gene: TRBJ2-3
V gene: TRBV29-1
CDR3 length: 13

CDR3 protein: CASTRDYLSYEQYF
J gene: TRBJ2-7
V gene: TRBV6-6
CDR3 length: 14

CDR3 protein: CASSLVAYGYTF
J gene: TRBJ1-2
V gene: TRBV28
CDR3 length: 12

CDR3 protein: CASSLAGRTGVTEAFF
J gene: TRBJ1-1
V gene: TRBV5-1
CDR3 length: 16

CDR3 protein: CASSSTGPGGYTF
J gene: TRBJ1-2
V gene: TRBV7-3
CDR3 length: 13

CDR3 protein: CASSQPGLGNTGELFF
J gene: TRBJ2-2
V gene: TRBV4-2
CDR3 length: 16